A selection of T cell receptor beta chains follows, all from one sample in a study of regulatory T cells in long-lasting Graves disease. TCRdb used MiXCR to reprocess the multiplex PCR reads, holding one entry per CDR3 protein. The sample records 650,000 to 850,000 distinct CDR3 sequences, about 30% being singletons. Sequences were derived from peripheral blood mononuclear cells (PBMCs), sampled when the disease was refractory, from a patient treated with antithyroid drugs. Source of these receptors: a female donor with Graves disease. Each CDR3 is given with its conserved first and last residue. D genes are given only for firm matches. Size is omitted from some rows. Given values are once, few, many or a class for expanded clones.

>TRBV29-1|TRBJ2-7|TRBD1|NA
TGCAGCACTAGACTTGGGACAGGGGTCGAGCAGTACTTC
CSTRLGTGVEQYF
>TRBV29-1|TRBJ1-1|NA|NA
TGCAGCGTCGCCTGGGACACCCCGAACACTGAAGCTTTCTTT
CSVAWDTPNTEAFF
>TRBV12-3/TRBV12-4|TRBJ2-7|NA|many
TGTGCCAGCAGTTCCACCGCCAGGGTTCGCGAGCAGTACTTC
CASSSTARVREQYF
>TRBV28|TRBJ2-7|TRBD1|many
TGTGCCAGCAGTCCCGGACAGGGCCTCGTCTACGAGCAGTACTTC
CASSPGQGLVYEQYF
>TRBV12-3/TRBV12-4|TRBJ1-3|NA|NA
TGTGCCAGCAGTTTGAACACAGGAAACACCATATATTTT
CASSLNTGNTIYF
>TRBV5-1|TRBJ2-7|TRBD2|few
TGCGCCAGCAGCAGGGGACTAGCGGGAGGTTATGCCGAGCAGTACTTC
CASSRGLAGGYAEQYF
>TRBV30|TRBJ1-5|NA|NA
TGTGCCTGGAGCTCCGCGGGCAATCAGCCCCAGCATTTT
CAWSSAGNQPQHF
>TRBV19|TRBJ1-2|NA|NA
TGTGCCAGTACCGCCTCCGGGACCCCCTATGGCTACACCTTC
CASTASGTPYGYTF
>TRBV28|TRBJ1-2|NA|few
TGTGCCAGCAGGGGAGGGTCGTTCCAGGACTATGGCTACACCTTC
CASRGGSFQDYGYTF
>TRBV3-1|TRBJ1-1|NA|NA
TGTGCCAGCAGCCCATGGATGGAGACTGAAGCTTTCTTT
CASSPWMETEAFF
>TRBV2|TRBJ1-2|NA|many
TGTGCCAGCAGCGCACCTTTCCAGGGCTACACCTTC
CASSAPFQGYTF
>TRBV6-1|TRBJ2-2|NA|NA
TGTGCCAGCGGAAACAGGGTTAACACCGGGGAGCTGTTTTTT
CASGNRVNTGELFF
>TRBV7-2|TRBJ1-2|NA|NA
TGTGCCAGCAAAGGACAGTATAACTATGGCTACACCTTC
CASKGQYNYGYTF
>TRBV19|TRBJ2-5|TRBD1|NA
TGTGCCAGTAGTATAGCAACAGGACAGGGGAGAGAGACCCAGTACTTC
CASSIATGQGRETQYF
>TRBV12-5|TRBJ1-4|TRBD1|NA
TGTGCTAGTGGTTTGGAGGACAGGGGAAAACTGTTTTTT
CASGLEDRGKLFF
>TRBV6-1|TRBJ1-5|NA|few
TGTGCCAGCACCCGAGGGAATAGCAATCAGCCCCAGCATTTT
CASTRGNSNQPQHF
>TRBV7-6|TRBJ1-5|TRBD1|NA
TGTGCCAGCAGCTACGGGCCGGGGACAGGGGGCCGCAATCAGCCCCAGCATTTT
CASSYGPGTGGRNQPQHF
>TRBV29-1|TRBJ2-5|NA|once
TGCAGCGTTCCCCCGAGGACCGGGCGAGAGACCCAGTACTTC
CSVPPRTGRETQYF
>TRBV3-1|TRBJ1-5|NA|NA
TGTGCCAGCAGCCACGGGGAGTTCAATCAGCCCCAGCATTTT
CASSHGEFNQPQHF
>TRBV12-3/TRBV12-4|TRBJ2-2|TRBD1|few
TGTGCCAGCAGTCGGACAGGGTCCACCGGGGAGCTGTTTTTT
CASSRTGSTGELFF
>TRBV30|TRBJ2-7|TRBD1|NA
TGTGCCTGGAGGACCCGGGACAGGGGGCACAACGAGCAGTACTTC
CAWRTRDRGHNEQYF
>TRBV11-2|TRBJ2-5|TRBD2|many
TGTGCCAGCAGCCCAGGGACTAGCGGGAAAGAGACCCAGTACTTC
CASSPGTSGKETQYF
>TRBV11-2|TRBJ2-7|TRBD2|many
TGTGCCAGCAGCTTAGAAGGACTAGCGGCCCCCTACGAGCAGTACTTC
CASSLEGLAAPYEQYF
>TRBV20-1|TRBJ1-5|NA|NA
TGCAGTGCTAGAGGGCGGGGGCTATATAGCAATCAGCCCCAGCATTTT
CSARGRGLYSNQPQHF
>TRBV7-8|TRBJ1-2|NA|NA
TGTGCCAGCAGCTTGGGGGTTGAGAATGGCTACACCTTC
CASSLGVENGYTF
>TRBV11-2|TRBJ2-5|TRBD2|few
TGTGCCAGCAGCTTTGAAGCGGGAGATGAGACCCAGTACTTC
CASSFEAGDETQYF
>TRBV30|TRBJ2-7|NA|NA
TGTGCCTGGAAGTCCCCCGGGACACCAACCTACGAGCAGTACTTC
CAWKSPGTPTYEQYF
>TRBV20-1|TRBJ1-6|NA|few
TGCAGTTCAAAGAACAGGGCTAATAATTCACCCCTCCACTTT
CSSKNRANNSPLHF
>TRBV19|TRBJ2-5|NA|NA
TGTGCCAGTAGTCAAACCATTTATGAGACCCAGTACTTC
CASSQTIYETQYF
>TRBV6-1|TRBJ1-5|TRBD1|NA
TGTGCCAGCAGTCCGGGACAGGGGGCGCGGAATCAGCCCCAGCATTTT
CASSPGQGARNQPQHF
>TRBV7-8|TRBJ1-1|NA|few
TGTGCCAGCAGCACCCAGGTGGGCGGGACTGAAGCTTTCTTT
CASSTQVGGTEAFF
>TRBV19|TRBJ1-5|NA|NA
TGTGCCAGTAGTGCTGACCGACCGCCACTGACCCATCAGCCCCAGCATTTT
CASSADRPPLTHQPQHF
>TRBV6-2/TRBV6-3|TRBJ1-5|NA|few
TGTGCCAGCCATCGGGGTGATAGCAATCAGCCCCAGCATTTT
CASHRGDSNQPQHF
>TRBV10-3|TRBJ2-7|TRBD2|NA
TGTGCCACCCACGGAAAGCGGGAGGGCCTCTCCTACGAGCAGTACTTC
CATHGKREGLSYEQYF
>TRBV5-1|TRBJ2-7|TRBD1|few
TGCGCCAGCAGCCCAAACGTGGGACAGGGCCACGAGCAGTACTTC
CASSPNVGQGHEQYF
>TRBV6-1|TRBJ2-7|TRBD1|few
TGTGCCAGCAGTGGGGACAGGGTACCCTACGAGCAGTACTTC
CASSGDRVPYEQYF
>TRBV7-9|TRBJ1-4|TRBD1|NA
TGTGCCAGCAGCCCGGACAGGGGGCGTGAAAAACTGGTTTTT
CASSPDRGREKLVF
>TRBV10-3|TRBJ1-1|NA|NA
TGTGCCCTCCGTTCCACGGGTTCGAACACTGAAGCTTTCTTT
CALRSTGSNTEAFF
>TRBV19|TRBJ2-5|TRBD2|few
TGTGCCAGTAGCCCCGGTGCTAGCGGGGAGACCCAGTACTTC
CASSPGASGETQYF
>TRBV20-1|TRBJ1-2|NA|few
TGCAGTGCTAGAGTTCTCGGGGGACACTATGGCTACACCTTC
CSARVLGGHYGYTF
>TRBV19|TRBJ2-2|NA|NA
TGTGCCAGTAGTATAGTGATCCGACCCGGGGAGCTGTTTTTT
CASSIVIRPGELFF